This TCR beta chain was captured by sequencing in a study of T cell repertoires in cytomegalovirus infection. The CDR3 is made up of 17 amino acids. The germline V gene encodes CDR1 SGHTA and CDR2 FQGNSA. The trim removed 3 bases at V and 15 bases at J, leaving 23 bases unmatched. The sample holds a few counts of this clonotype. Its antigen is unidentified. TCRdb redid the calling of the reads with MiXCR, one entry per CDR3 protein. The sample has 45,000 to 65,000 distinct CDR3 sequences; about 20% are singletons. V gene TRBV7-2 combines with J gene TRBJ2-1, with 7 bases lining up with TRBD2. This TCR was recovered from a human donor in good health (CMV status not recorded). Some clones in this sample may be carry-over from other donors' samples. The sequencing here drew on CD8+ T cells from cultured PBMCs, taken from culture after CMV antigen stimulation. The CDR3 spells CASSFADRRTSSFGGFF. Written as DNA, the CDR3 is TGTGCCAGCAGCTTCGCTGACAGAAGGACTAGTAGCTTTGGGGGGTTCTTC.